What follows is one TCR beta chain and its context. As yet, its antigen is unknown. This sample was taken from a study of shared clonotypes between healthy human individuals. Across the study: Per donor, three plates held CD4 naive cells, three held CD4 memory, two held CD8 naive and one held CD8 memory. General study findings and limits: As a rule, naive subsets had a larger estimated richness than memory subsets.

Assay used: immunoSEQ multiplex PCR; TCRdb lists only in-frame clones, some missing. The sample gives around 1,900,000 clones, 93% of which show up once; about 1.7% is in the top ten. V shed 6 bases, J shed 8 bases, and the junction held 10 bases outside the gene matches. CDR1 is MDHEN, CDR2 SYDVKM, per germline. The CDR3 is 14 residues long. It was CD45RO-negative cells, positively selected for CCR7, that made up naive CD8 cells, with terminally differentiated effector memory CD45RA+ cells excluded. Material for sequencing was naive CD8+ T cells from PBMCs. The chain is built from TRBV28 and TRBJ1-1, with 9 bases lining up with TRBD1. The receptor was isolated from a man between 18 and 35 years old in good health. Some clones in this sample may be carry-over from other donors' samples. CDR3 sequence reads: CASSPSDRGVEAFF. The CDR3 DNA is TGTGCCAGCAGCCCCTCCGACAGGGGGGTGGAAGCTTTCTTT.